The present T cell receptor beta chain was sequenced within a study of T cells in Graves' hyperthyroidism and ophthalmopathy. This clonotype appeared many times. If no ophthalmopathy progression occurred within 18 months, Graves' hyperthyroidism was stable. Criteria for exclusion of patients were uncontrolled infection, other autoimmune disease, pregnancy or lactation. In making diagnoses, clinical symptoms, serum thyroxine and TRAb, thyroid ultrasound and orbital computed tomography were all used. It was RNA transcripts that yielded the amplified TCR beta CDR3 regions. HTBI primers drove first-round RT-PCR of the TCR CDR3. From the multiplex PCR reads, TCRdb called clonotypes with MiXCR, one entry per CDR3 protein. The table has about 320,000 distinct CDR3 sequences, approximately 17% seen once. V lost 2 bases and J 9 bases, leaving 11 bases between the germline ends. This CDR3 is built from 14 residues.

The rearrangement uses TRBV12-3 or TRBV12-4 and TRBJ1-6; no clear D gene. This clonotype was obtained from a man between 25 and 39 years old with Graves' hyperthyroidism. The source material was blood. CDR3 nucleotide sequence: TGTGCCAGCAGTTTAAACCGGGGAGGTTCACCCCTCCACTTT. It codes for CASSLNRGGSPLHF.